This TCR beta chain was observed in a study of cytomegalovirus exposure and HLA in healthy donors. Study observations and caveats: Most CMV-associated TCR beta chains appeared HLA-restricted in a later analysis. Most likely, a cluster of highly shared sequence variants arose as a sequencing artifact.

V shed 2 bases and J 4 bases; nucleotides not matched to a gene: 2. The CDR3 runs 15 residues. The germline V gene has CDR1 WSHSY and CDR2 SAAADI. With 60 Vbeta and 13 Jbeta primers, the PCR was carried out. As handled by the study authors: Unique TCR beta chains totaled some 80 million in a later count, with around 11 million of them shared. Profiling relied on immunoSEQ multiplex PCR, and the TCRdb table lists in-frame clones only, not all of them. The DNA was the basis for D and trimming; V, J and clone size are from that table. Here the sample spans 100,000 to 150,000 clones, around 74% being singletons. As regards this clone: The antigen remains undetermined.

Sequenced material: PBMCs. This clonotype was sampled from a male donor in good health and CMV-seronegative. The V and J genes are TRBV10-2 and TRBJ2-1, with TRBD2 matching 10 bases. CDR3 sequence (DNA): TGCGCCAGCAGTGAGCTACTAGCGGGATACAATGAGCAGTTCTTC. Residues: CASSELLAGYNEQFF.